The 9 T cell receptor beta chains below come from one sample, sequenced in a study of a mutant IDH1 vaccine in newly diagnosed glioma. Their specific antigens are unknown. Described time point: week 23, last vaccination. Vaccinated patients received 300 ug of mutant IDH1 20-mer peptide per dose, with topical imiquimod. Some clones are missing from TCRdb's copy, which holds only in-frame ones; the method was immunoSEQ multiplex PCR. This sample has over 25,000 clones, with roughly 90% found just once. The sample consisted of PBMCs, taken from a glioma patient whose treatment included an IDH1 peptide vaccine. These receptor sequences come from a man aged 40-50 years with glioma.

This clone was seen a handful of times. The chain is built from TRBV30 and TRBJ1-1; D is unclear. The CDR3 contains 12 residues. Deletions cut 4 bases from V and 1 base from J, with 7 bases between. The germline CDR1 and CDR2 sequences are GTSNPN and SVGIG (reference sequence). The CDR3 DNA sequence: TGTGCCTGGAAAGGGAAGAACACTGAAGCTTTCTTT. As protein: CAWKGKNTEAFF.

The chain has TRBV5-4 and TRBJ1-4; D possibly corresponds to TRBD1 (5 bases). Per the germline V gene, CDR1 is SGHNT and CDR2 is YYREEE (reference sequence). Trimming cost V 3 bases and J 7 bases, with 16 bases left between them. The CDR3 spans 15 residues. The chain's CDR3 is CASSSPRGGSEKLFF. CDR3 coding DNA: TGTGCCAGCAGCTCACCCCGCGGGGGGAGTGAAAAACTGTTTTTT. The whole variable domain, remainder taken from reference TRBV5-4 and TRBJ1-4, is ETGVTQSPTHLIKTRGQQVTLRCSSQSGHNTVSWYQQALGQGPQFIFQYYREEENGRGNFPPRFSGLQFPNYSSELNVNALELDDSALYLCASSSPRGGSEKLFFGSGTQLSVL.

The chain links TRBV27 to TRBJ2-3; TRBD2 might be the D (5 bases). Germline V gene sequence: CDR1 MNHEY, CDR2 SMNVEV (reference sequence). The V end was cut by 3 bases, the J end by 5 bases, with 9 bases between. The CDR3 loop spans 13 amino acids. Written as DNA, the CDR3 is TGTGCCAGCAGTTTGGGAGAAGGAGATACGCAGTATTTT. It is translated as CASSLGEGDTQYF.

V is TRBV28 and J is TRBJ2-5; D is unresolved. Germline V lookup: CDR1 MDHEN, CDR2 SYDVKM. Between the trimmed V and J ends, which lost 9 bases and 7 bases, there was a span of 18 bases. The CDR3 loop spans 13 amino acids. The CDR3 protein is CASSTPQVLTQYF. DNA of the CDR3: TGTGCCAGTAGTACCCCACAAGTGTTGACCCAGTACTTC.

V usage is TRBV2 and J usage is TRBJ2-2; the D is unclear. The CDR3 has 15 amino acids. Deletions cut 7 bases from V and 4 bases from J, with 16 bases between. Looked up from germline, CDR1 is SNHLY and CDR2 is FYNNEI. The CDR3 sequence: CASKMARVGTGELFF. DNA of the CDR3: TGTGCCAGCAAAATGGCCCGGGTCGGCACCGGGGAGCTGTTTTTT.

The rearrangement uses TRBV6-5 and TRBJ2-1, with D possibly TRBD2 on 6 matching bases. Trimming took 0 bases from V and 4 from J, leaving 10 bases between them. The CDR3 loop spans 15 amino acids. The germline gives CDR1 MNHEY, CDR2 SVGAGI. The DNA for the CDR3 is TGTGCCAGCAGTTACTCGACTAGACCGTACAATGAGCAGTTCTTC. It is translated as CASSYSTRPYNEQFF.

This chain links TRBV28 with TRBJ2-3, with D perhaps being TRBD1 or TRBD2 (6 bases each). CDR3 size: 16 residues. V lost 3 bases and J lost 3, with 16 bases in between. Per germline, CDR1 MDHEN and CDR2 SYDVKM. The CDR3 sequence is CASSFGGHPGTDTQYF. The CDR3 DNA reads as TGTGCCAGCAGTTTCGGGGGACACCCGGGGACAGATACGCAGTATTTT.

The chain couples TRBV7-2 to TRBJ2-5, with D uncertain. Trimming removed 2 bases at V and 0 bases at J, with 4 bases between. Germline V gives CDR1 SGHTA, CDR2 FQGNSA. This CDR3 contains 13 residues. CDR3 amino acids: CASSLPNQETQYF. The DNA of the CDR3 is TGTGCCAGCAGCTTACCCAACCAAGAGACCCAGTACTTC.

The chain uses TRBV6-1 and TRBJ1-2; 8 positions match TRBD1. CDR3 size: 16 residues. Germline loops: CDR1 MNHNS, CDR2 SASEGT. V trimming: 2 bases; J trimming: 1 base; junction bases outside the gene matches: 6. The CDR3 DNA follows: TGTGCCAGCAGTGAAAGGCAGACAGGGGTTAACTATGGCTACACCTTC. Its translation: CASSERQTGVNYGYTF.